This is a list of T cell receptor beta chains from one sample in a study of cytotoxic CD8 clonotypes in ibrutinib-treated CLL. This table comes from immunoSEQ multiplex PCR, and its TCRdb copy is limited to in-frame clones, with some not included. The sample includes 50,000 or so clones, roughly three fifths seen only once; the top ten take 25% to 30%. This material consisted of PBMCs, taken after 24 months of ibrutinib treatment. These TCRs come from a human donor with chronic lymphocytic leukemia. CDR3s include the opening cysteine and the closing phenylalanine or tryptophan. A D gene is named only where the DNA matches it firmly. For some rows the clone size is stated as once, few or many, or as a class when expanded; others skip it.

- - TRBJ1-3 TRBV5-1 CASSLAGVSGNTIYF TGCGCCAGCAGCTTGGCAGGGGTTTCTGGAAACACCATATATTTT
- TRBD2 TRBJ2-7 TRBV2 CASREAGPYEQYF TGTGCCAGCAGGGAAGCGGGACCCTACGAGCAGTACTTC
few TRBD2 TRBJ2-5 TRBV2 CASSGNLAGGKETQYF TGTGCCAGCAGTGGAAACTTAGCGGGGGGCAAAGAGACCCAGTACTTC
- - TRBJ2-5 TRBV13 CASSLGGAGGETQYF TGTGCCAGCAGCTTAGGAGGGGCAGGCGGAGAGACCCAGTACTTC
- TRBD1 TRBJ2-3 TRBV6-1 CASSVQDRATDTQYF TGTGCCAGCAGTGTACAGGACAGGGCTACAGATACGCAGTATTTT
few TRBD1 TRBJ2-5 TRBV5-1 CASSLRGGRPGETQYF TGCGCCAGCAGCTTGAGAGGGGGCCGACCGGGTGAGACCCAGTACTTC
- TRBD1 TRBJ1-1 TRBV4-1 CASAPDREVFGTEAFF TGCGCCAGCGCACCTGACAGGGAAGTCTTCGGGACTGAAGCTTTCTTT
- - TRBJ1-6 TRBV6-6 CASSSKLAGGSPLHF TGTGCCAGCAGTTCCAAATTGGCCGGCGGTTCACCCCTCCACTTT
- TRBD1 TRBJ2-7 TRBV10-1 CASSAIDRGTHEQYF TGCGCCAGCAGCGCAATCGACAGGGGTACCCACGAGCAGTACTTC
few - TRBJ1-1 TRBV6-5 CASSYGSWVNTEAFF TGTGCCAGCAGTTACGGCTCTTGGGTGAACACTGAAGCTTTCTTT
- - TRBJ1-1 TRBV2 CASSPWALTEAFF TGTGCCAGCAGTCCCTGGGCTCTCACTGAAGCTTTCTTT
- TRBD1 TRBJ2-7 TRBV2 CASNRDRRYEQYF TGTGCCAGCAATCGGGACAGGCGATACGAGCAGTACTTC
- TRBD1 TRBJ2-7 TRBV10-3 CAISEGYGGTGNFEQYF TGTGCCATCAGTGAGGGGTATGGTGGGACAGGGAATTTCGAGCAGTACTTC
once - TRBJ2-7 TRBV7-9 CASSISRGPYEQYF TGTGCCAGCAGCATCTCCCGGGGGCCCTACGAGCAGTACTTC
- TRBD2 TRBJ2-5 TRBV19 CASSIEGLEGETQYF TGTGCCAGTAGTATCGAGGGACTAGAAGGGGAGACCCAGTACTTC
- - TRBJ1-1 TRBV16 CASSQSRDPNTEAFF TGTGCCAGCAGCCAATCCAGGGACCCGAACACTGAAGCTTTCTTT
- - TRBJ1-1 TRBV28 CASRTGDAEAFF TGTGCCAGCAGGACAGGTGACGCTGAAGCTTTCTTT
few - TRBJ1-6 TRBV7-8 CASSLRDPGRSPLHF TGTGCCAGCAGCTTACGGGACCCCGGTCGTTCACCCCTCCACTTT
- TRBD2 TRBJ2-4 TRBV5-6 CASSLGLAGATIAKNIQYF TGTGCCAGCAGCTTGGGACTAGCGGGGGCCACTATAGCCAAAAACATTCAGTACTTC
few - TRBJ2-7 TRBV19 CASGGPGEQYF TGTGCCAGTGGCGGACCTGGGGAGCAGTACTTC
many - TRBJ2-1 TRBV6-5 CASSYNRRGPYNEQFF TGTGCCAGCAGTTACAATCGGCGGGGGCCATACAATGAGCAGTTCTTC
- - TRBJ1-1 TRBV6-5 CASSTPRTTEAFF TGTGCCAGCAGTACCCCCCGAACCACTGAAGCTTTCTTT
- TRBD1 TRBJ1-2 TRBV2 CASSEWSGGAGYTF TGTGCCAGCAGTGAATGGTCAGGGGGCGCGGGCTACACCTTC
- - TRBJ2-7 TRBV4-3 CASSDRDRGNEQYF TGCGCCAGCAGCGACCGGGACCGGGGGAACGAGCAGTACTTC
few - TRBJ1-3 TRBV2 CASSEVSGNTIYF TGTGCCAGCAGTGAGGTTTCTGGAAACACCATATATTTT
- - TRBJ2-7 TRBV29-1 CSVPGLGYEQYF TGCAGCGTGCCGGGGCTAGGGTACGAGCAGTACTTC
- - TRBJ1-2 TRBV6-1 CASRFNREYGYTF TGTGCCAGCAGATTTAACAGGGAGTATGGCTACACCTTC
- - TRBJ2-2 TRBV14 CASSQDRGYTGELFF TGTGCCAGCAGCCAAGATCGGGGGTACACCGGGGAGCTGTTTTTT
- - TRBJ2-3 TRBV4-1 CASSPIQGGDTQYF TGCGCCAGCAGCCCCATCCAGGGGGGAGATACGCAGTATTTT
- - TRBJ2-7 TRBV4-1 CASSPWGSSYEQYF TGCGCCAGCAGCCCCTGGGGAAGCTCCTACGAGCAGTACTTC
- - TRBJ2-1 TRBV2 CATGGVGDEQFF TGTGCCACGGGCGGGGTTGGGGATGAGCAGTTCTTC
- - TRBJ1-2 TRBV4-1 CASSQALGAYGYTF TGCGCCAGCAGCCAAGCCCTAGGGGCCTATGGCTACACCTTC
- TRBD2 TRBJ2-1 TRBV11-2 CASSHPGLAGGLNEQFF TGTGCCAGCAGCCACCCGGGACTAGCGGGGGGGCTCAATGAGCAGTTCTTC
- - TRBJ1-1 TRBV5-5 CASSLVPSNTEAFF TGTGCCAGCAGCTTGGTGCCGAGTAACACTGAAGCTTTCTTT
- - TRBJ1-2 TRBV5-4 CASSFKREVDGYTF TGTGCCAGCAGCTTTAAGCGGGAGGTGGATGGCTACACCTTC
- TRBD2 TRBJ2-3 TRBV6-5 CASSLASGGTDTQYF TGTGCCAGCAGTTTGGCTAGCGGGGGCACAGATACGCAGTATTTT
- - TRBJ1-2 TRBV5-5 CASSWETGAYGYTF TGTGCCAGCAGCTGGGAGACCGGGGCCTATGGCTACACCTTC
- - TRBJ1-5 TRBV2 CASSEQGGTQPQHF TGTGCCAGCAGTGAACAGGGAGGAACTCAGCCCCAGCATTTT
- TRBD2 TRBJ2-1 TRBV5-1 CASSLFPSTSGAYNEQFF TGCGCCAGCAGCTTGTTTCCTTCGACTAGCGGGGCATACAATGAGCAGTTCTTC
- - TRBJ2-7 TRBV7-9 CASSLGTYEQYF TGTGCCAGCAGCTTAGGCACCTACGAGCAGTACTTC
- TRBD1 TRBJ2-3 TRBV5-1 CASRGTGKTDTQYF TGCGCCAGCAGGGGGACAGGGAAAACAGATACGCAGTATTTT
- - TRBJ1-2 TRBV29-1 CSVEDPYAHHEGGYTF TGCAGCGTTGAAGATCCGTATGCTCATCACGAGGGTGGCTACACCTTC
- - TRBJ1-1 TRBV15 CATSREGRVTEAFF TGTGCCACCAGCAGAGAGGGCCGTGTCACTGAAGCTTTCTTT
- TRBD1 TRBJ1-5 TRBV19 CASSQDRVNQPQHF TGTGCCAGTAGTCAAGACAGGGTCAATCAGCCCCAGCATTTT
- - TRBJ2-3 TRBV2 CASRIGRDTQYF TGTGCCAGCAGGATAGGTAGAGATACGCAGTATTTT
- - TRBJ2-7 TRBV27 CASRLLSGYEQYF TGTGCCAGTAGATTACTCTCAGGGTACGAGCAGTACTTC
- TRBD2 TRBJ2-4 TRBV5-1 CASSLEVAGTDIQYF TGCGCCAGCAGCTTGGAGGTAGCGGGGACGGACATTCAGTACTTC
- - TRBJ2-2 TRBV5-1 CASSRGRTGELFF TGCGCCAGCAGCCGGGGTAGGACCGGGGAGCTGTTTTTT
- - TRBJ2-2 TRBV30 CAFPRGVNTGELFF TGTGCCTTCCCGAGGGGGGTCAACACCGGGGAGCTGTTTTTT
- TRBD2 TRBJ2-3 TRBV6-1 CASSGTSGGPTDTQYF TGTGCCAGCAGTGGAACTAGCGGGGGGCCCACAGATACGCAGTATTTT
- TRBD1 TRBJ2-7 TRBV5-1 CASSEDRSYEQYF TGCGCCAGCAGCGAGGACAGGAGCTACGAGCAGTACTTC
few - TRBJ2-5 TRBV2 CATTREETQYF TGTGCTACTACTCGAGAAGAGACCCAGTACTTC